This TCR beta chain appears in the sequencing data of a study of T cell responses to AZD1222 COVID-19 vaccine. Study-wide background: Pooling was applied to second doses at about 4 or about 12 weeks. Overall study findings and caveats: Following two doses of AZD1222, Spike-specific TCR breadth and depth rose. Dominant CD4 TCR responses targeted spike regions 160-218 and 743-854. The sample set comprised mostly white British donors with more females, and clonal diversity was possibly underestimated.

Sequencing was performed with immunoSEQ multiplex PCR; in TCRdb, only in-frame clones are kept and a portion is missing. Among about 150,000 clones listed, about four fifths were seen once. On this clone: Its specificity is unknown.

CDR1 and CDR2 from the germline V gene are MNHEY and SVGAGI. The junction had 7 bases not matched to a gene; V was cut back by 4 bases and J by 3 bases. This CDR3 region has 15 residues. The clonotype was recovered from an adult in good health. The specimen comprised peripheral blood, sampled on day 0 of AZD1222 vaccination. This chain joins TRBV6-5 and TRBJ2-3; 7 bases align to TRBD1. The CDR3 is CASSSKGGYTDTQYF. The CDR3 nucleotides read TGTGCCAGCAGTTCCAAAGGGGGCTATACAGATACGCAGTATTTT.